Listed below are T cell receptor beta chains from one sample, sequenced in a study of cytomegalovirus exposure and HLA in healthy donors. Some clones are missing from TCRdb's copy, which holds only in-frame ones; the method was immunoSEQ multiplex PCR. The table has about 140,000 clones, approximately 80% seen once. The specimen was PBMCs. Source of these receptors: a man aged 50-60 years in good health and CMV-seronegative. Both conserved end residues are trimmed from each CDR3. The order of the fields is J gene, CDR3 length, V gene, CDR3 protein.

TRBJ2-7	13	TRBV19	ASSVTGTRGGQQY
TRBJ2-1	12	TRBV5-1	ASSSEGRGNEQF
TRBJ2-2	13	TRBV19	ASSIEQGYTGELF
TRBJ1-6	13	TRBV5-6	ASSRRQGARSPLH
TRBJ1-2	12	TRBV7-9	ASSLESGPYGYT
TRBJ1-5	13	TRBV27	ASSFQGNVNQPQH
TRBJ2-1	15	TRBV5-1	ASSATTSGRARDEQF
TRBJ1-1	12	TRBV6-6	ASSYSGQYTEAF
TRBJ1-2	10	TRBV19	ASSIGLLGYT
TRBJ2-7	11	TRBV11-2	ASSLANSYEQY